The present T cell receptor (beta chain) was sequenced within a study of CD8 T cells in Susac syndrome. The RNA input was about 0.5 to 1 ug, and it was reverse transcribed with random hexamers. Each CDR3 protein is one row after TCRdb ran MiXCR on the immunoSEQ multiplex PCR reads. The table lists 95,000 to 150,000 distinct CDR3 sequences, roughly 94% of them singletons. Trimming removed 1 base at V and 3 bases at J, with 9 bases between. Germline values: CDR1 SGHVS, CDR2 FQNEAQ. The CDR3 has 14 amino acids. Source material: CD8+ T cells from PBMCs. This sequence originates from a human donor with Susac syndrome. This chain joins TRBV7-8 and TRBJ1-2; D not certain. CDR3 nucleotides: TGTGCCAGCAGCTTAGAGGGATCGGACTATGGCTACACCTTC. This gives the protein CASSLEGSDYGYTF. The whole variable domain, remainder taken from reference TRBV7-8 and TRBJ1-2, is GAGVSQSPRYKVAKRGQDVALRCDPISGHVSLFWYQQALGQGPEFLTYFQNEAQLDKSGLPSDRFFAERPEGSVSTLKIQRTQQEDSAVYLCASSLEGSDYGYTFGSGTRLTVV.